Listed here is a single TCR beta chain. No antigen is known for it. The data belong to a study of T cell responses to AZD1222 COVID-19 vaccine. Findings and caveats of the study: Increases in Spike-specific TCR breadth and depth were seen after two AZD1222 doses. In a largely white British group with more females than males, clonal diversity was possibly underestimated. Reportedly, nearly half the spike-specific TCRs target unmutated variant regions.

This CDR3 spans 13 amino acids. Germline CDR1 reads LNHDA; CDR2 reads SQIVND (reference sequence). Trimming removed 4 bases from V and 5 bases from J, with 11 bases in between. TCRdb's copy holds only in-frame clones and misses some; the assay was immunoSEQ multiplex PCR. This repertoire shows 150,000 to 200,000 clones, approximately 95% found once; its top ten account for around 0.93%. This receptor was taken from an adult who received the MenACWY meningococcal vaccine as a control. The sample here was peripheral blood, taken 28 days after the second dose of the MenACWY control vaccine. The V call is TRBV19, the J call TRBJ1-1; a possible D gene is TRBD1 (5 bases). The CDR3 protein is CASSSIRETEAFF. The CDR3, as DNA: TGTGCCAGTAGTAGTATCAGGGAAACTGAAGCTTTCTTT. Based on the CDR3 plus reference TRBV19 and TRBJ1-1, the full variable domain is DGGITQSPKYLFRKEGQNVTLSCEQNLNHDAMYWYRQDPGQGLRLIYYSQIVNDFQKGDIAEGYSVSREKKESFPLTVTSAQKNPTAFYLCASSSIRETEAFFGQGTRLTVV.